Listed here are 4 T cell receptor beta chains from one sample, sequenced in a study of blood T cell repertoires in COVID-19. Libraries were prepared by immunoSEQ multiplex PCR; TCRdb keeps only in-frame clonotypes and omits some of them. The sample carries over 250,000 clones, about four fifths recorded once. The sequencing input was PBMCs or T cells enriched from blood (not recorded which). The receptor set was obtained from a man in his forties or fifties who had been exposed to COVID-19.

V gene TRBV3-1 (or the pseudogene TRBV3-2) combines with J gene TRBJ1-4; 9 nucleotides match TRBD1. V lost 1 base to trimming and J lost 6 bases; unmatched junction nucleotides: 6. CDR3 length equals 16 residues. The germline gives CDR1 LGHDT, CDR2 YNNKEL (reference sequence). In nucleotides, the CDR3 is TGTGCCAGCAGCCAAGGACGGACAGGGGTACATGAAAAACTGTTTTTT. It specifies CASSQGRTGVHEKLFF.

Here the CDR3 reads CARSSGLYNEQFF. The CDR3 DNA follows: TGTGCCAGATCATCAGGATTATACAATGAGCAGTTCTTC. This chain links TRBV6-5 with TRBJ2-1; D not certain. The CDR3 totals 13 residues. V gave up 9 bases and J gave up 4 bases, with 13 bases separating them. Germline V gene data show CDR1 as MNHEY and CDR2 as SVGAGI.

The rearrangement joins TRBV7-9 to TRBJ2-6; TRBD1 is a possible D gene (6 bases). V lost 8 bases, J lost 0 bases, and 20 bases lay in between. The CDR3 is made up of 18 amino acids. Germline CDR1 reads SEHNR; CDR2 reads FQNEAQ (reference sequence). CDR3 residues: CASGRDRFRSSGANVLTF. CDR3 in DNA: TGTGCCAGCGGAAGAGACAGGTTTCGAAGCTCTGGGGCCAACGTCCTGACTTTC.

The chain couples TRBV29-1 to TRBJ1-6; no reliable D call. Trimming removed 6 bases from V and 7 bases from J, with 16 bases in between. Germline CDR1 and CDR2: SQVTM and ANQGSEA. The CDR3 length is 14 residues. CDR3 in DNA: TGCAGCGTCGCGGGAAACAGACACAATTCACCCCTCCACTTT. It yields the protein CSVAGNRHNSPLHF.